The 16 T cell receptor beta chains below were found in one sample sequenced in a study of OX40 agonist ivuxolimab in advanced cancers. Clones were read by immunoSEQ multiplex PCR, and TCRdb kept only the in-frame ones, dropping some. Of some 19,000 clones listed, roughly three quarters are singletons. The material was CD4+ or CD8+ T cells sorted from blood, obtained in a trial of the OX40 agonist ivuxolimab. Receptor source: an adult with an advanced solid tumor such as melanoma, head and neck, liver or kidney cancer.

V usage is TRBV7-6 and J usage is TRBJ2-1; D call uncertain. V lost 3 bases and J lost 2, with 5 bases in between. This CDR3 region has 13 residues. Germline V CDR1 and CDR2: SGHVS, FNYEAQ. As DNA, the CDR3 is TGTGCCAGCAGCTTGAGCCCCTACAATGAGCAGTTCTTC. Encoded protein: CASSLSPYNEQFF.

The V call is TRBV6-5, the J call TRBJ2-7; D is possibly TRBD2 (5 bases). The V end was cut by 8 bases, the J end by 1 base, with 12 bases between. Germline V gene lookup returns CDR1 MNHEY and CDR2 SVGAGI. The CDR3 runs to 13 residues. DNA of the CDR3: TGTGCCAGCGTCCCGGGAACGTCCTACGAGCAGTACTTC. Its translation: CASVPGTSYEQYF.

This rearrangement joins TRBV5-1 to TRBJ2-1; 9 bases align to TRBD2. The germline V gene encodes CDR1 SGHRS and CDR2 YFSETQ. V shed 0 bases, J shed 4 bases, and the junction held 2 bases outside the gene matches. The CDR3 runs 15 residues. The CDR3: CASSLGAGGYNEQFF. The CDR3 bases are TGCGCCAGCAGCTTGGGAGCGGGAGGTTACAATGAGCAGTTCTTC.

The chain employs TRBV25-1 and TRBJ2-7, with no clear D. The V end was cut by 5 bases, the J end by 0 bases, with 8 bases between. Germline CDR1 reads MGHDK; CDR2 reads SYGVNS. The CDR3 covers 13 residues. The CDR3 DNA is TGTGCCAGCAGTCAAGAAAACTCCTACGAGCAGTACTTC. Translation gives CASSQENSYEQYF.

The chain links TRBV28 to TRBJ2-7; 9 bases match TRBD2. Germline V gene sequence: CDR1 MDHEN, CDR2 SYDVKM. The V gene end was trimmed by 5 bases and the J gene end by 4 bases; junction bases not matched to a gene: 12. The CDR3 has 16 amino acids. The CDR3 bases are TGTGCCAGCAGTCCCCCTAAGGGCGGGAGGGGATACGAGCAGTACTTC. This codes for CASSPPKGGRGYEQYF.

This sequence joins TRBV27 and TRBJ2-3, with D maybe TRBD2 (5 bases). CDR1 is MNHEY, CDR2 SMNVEV, per germline (reference sequence). Deletions cut 6 bases from V and 3 bases from J, with 16 bases between. This CDR3 is built from 15 residues. The CDR3 DNA is TGTGCCAGCAGCTCCGCGGCTTCGGGGACAGATACGCAGTATTTT. Translation gives CASSSAASGTDTQYF.

A few counts support this clone. CDR3 in DNA: TGTGCCAGCAGTTTAGCCAGGGGAAAGGGCACAGATACGCAGTATTTT. It specifies CASSLARGKGTDTQYF. The chain couples TRBV6-5 to TRBJ2-3; possibly TRBD1 for D (6 bases). With 4 bases removed from V and 1 base from J, the gap between germline ends came to 15 bases. Germline V CDR1 and CDR2: MNHEY, SVGAGI. This CDR3 contains 16 residues.

This clone has only a few counts. The chain combines TRBV28 with TRBJ1-3, with D uncertain. CDR1 and CDR2 (germline): MDHEN, SYDVKM. The CDR3 sequence is 14 residues long. V lost 5 bases to trimming and J lost 0 bases, with 8 bases between them. CDR3 in DNA: TGTGCCAGCAGTCCGGAGGGCTCTGGAAACACCATATATTTT. Amino acids: CASSPEGSGNTIYF.

The chain uses TRBV4-1 and TRBJ2-2; TRBD1 aligns across 10 bases. This CDR3 has 15 residues. Germline V gene data show CDR1 as MGHRA and CDR2 as YSYEKL. Unmatched junction bases numbered 7, after V lost 4 bases and J lost 8 bases. The CDR3 here is CASSPGQGVSGELFF. The CDR3 DNA reads TGCGCCAGCAGCCCAGGACAGGGGGTCTCAGGGGAGCTGTTTTTT.

This clone was seen only once. V is TRBV5-4 and J is TRBJ1-5; no definite D call. The CDR3 totals 13 residues. V shed 0 bases and J shed 4 bases, with 5 bases lying between them. From germline, CDR1 is SGHNT and CDR2 YYREEE (reference sequence). In nucleotides, the CDR3 is TGTGCCAGCAGCTTGGACCCTAATCAGCCCCAGCATTTT. It yields the protein CASSLDPNQPQHF.

The chain employs TRBV30 and TRBJ1-2, with 7 bases identical to TRBD1. Germline V gene data show CDR1 as GTSNPN and CDR2 as SVGIG (reference sequence). Trimming took 3 bases from V and 8 from J; bases not matched to a gene: 15. CDR3 length: 15 amino acids. CDR3 nucleotides: TGTGCCTGGAGCGATTATTTGGGGACAGATTTGGGCTACACCTTC. Translated: CAWSDYLGTDLGYTF.

This chain joins TRBV11-2 and TRBJ2-1; either TRBD1 or TRBD2 may supply D (6 bases each). The CDR3 spans 14 residues. Germline values: CDR1 SGHAT, CDR2 FQNNGV. V lost 5 bases to trimming and J lost 8 bases, with 16 bases between them. The DNA for the CDR3 is TGTGCCAGCAGCCCCGCCTGGGGGGCACATGAGCAGTTCTTC. It translates to CASSPAWGAHEQFF.

The chain is built from TRBV19 and TRBJ1-3, with unresolved D. From germline, CDR1 is LNHDA and CDR2 SQIVND (reference sequence). The germline V and J ends were trimmed by 6 bases and 4 bases, with 7 bases remaining between them. CDR3 length: 12 amino acids. CDR3 in DNA: TGTGCCAGTAGCACGACAGGAAACACCATATATTTT. Its translation is CASSTTGNTIYF.

The chain links TRBV28 to TRBJ1-3; D gene uncertain. V lost 5 bases to trimming and J lost 0 bases, with 11 bases between them. Germline CDR1 reads MDHEN; CDR2 reads SYDVKM. The CDR3 is 15 residues long. CDR3 bases: TGTGCCAGCAGTATCGGACCGGTCTCTGGAAACACCATATATTTT. Its translation is CASSIGPVSGNTIYF. Complete variable domain (other parts from reference TRBV28 and TRBJ1-3): DVKVTQSSRYLVKRTGEKVFLECVQDMDHENMFWYRQDPGLGLRLIYFSYDVKMKEKGDIPEGYSVSREKKERFSLILESASTNQTSMYLCASSIGPVSGNTIYFGEGSWLTVV.

J is TRBJ2-1 and V is TRBV27; D gene unclear. Trimming stripped 6 bases from V and 1 base from J, with 10 bases between. There are 14 residues in the CDR3. The V gene's germline CDR1 is MNHEY and CDR2 SMNVEV (reference sequence). The CDR3 coding sequence is TGTGCCAGCAGCTTAGGAACTTCCTACAATGAGCAGTTCTTC. Translation gives CASSLGTSYNEQFF.

The chain has TRBV7-2 and TRBJ1-3; TRBD1 aligns across 7 bases. Germline V lookup: CDR1 SGHTA, CDR2 FQGNSA. The CDR3 is made up of 16 amino acids. After removal of 5 bases from V and 0 bases from J, the junction contained 7 bases not matched to a gene. The CDR3 reads CASSDRVSLSGNTIYF. As DNA, the CDR3 is TGTGCCAGCAGCGACAGGGTCTCTCTCTCTGGAAACACCATATATTTT.